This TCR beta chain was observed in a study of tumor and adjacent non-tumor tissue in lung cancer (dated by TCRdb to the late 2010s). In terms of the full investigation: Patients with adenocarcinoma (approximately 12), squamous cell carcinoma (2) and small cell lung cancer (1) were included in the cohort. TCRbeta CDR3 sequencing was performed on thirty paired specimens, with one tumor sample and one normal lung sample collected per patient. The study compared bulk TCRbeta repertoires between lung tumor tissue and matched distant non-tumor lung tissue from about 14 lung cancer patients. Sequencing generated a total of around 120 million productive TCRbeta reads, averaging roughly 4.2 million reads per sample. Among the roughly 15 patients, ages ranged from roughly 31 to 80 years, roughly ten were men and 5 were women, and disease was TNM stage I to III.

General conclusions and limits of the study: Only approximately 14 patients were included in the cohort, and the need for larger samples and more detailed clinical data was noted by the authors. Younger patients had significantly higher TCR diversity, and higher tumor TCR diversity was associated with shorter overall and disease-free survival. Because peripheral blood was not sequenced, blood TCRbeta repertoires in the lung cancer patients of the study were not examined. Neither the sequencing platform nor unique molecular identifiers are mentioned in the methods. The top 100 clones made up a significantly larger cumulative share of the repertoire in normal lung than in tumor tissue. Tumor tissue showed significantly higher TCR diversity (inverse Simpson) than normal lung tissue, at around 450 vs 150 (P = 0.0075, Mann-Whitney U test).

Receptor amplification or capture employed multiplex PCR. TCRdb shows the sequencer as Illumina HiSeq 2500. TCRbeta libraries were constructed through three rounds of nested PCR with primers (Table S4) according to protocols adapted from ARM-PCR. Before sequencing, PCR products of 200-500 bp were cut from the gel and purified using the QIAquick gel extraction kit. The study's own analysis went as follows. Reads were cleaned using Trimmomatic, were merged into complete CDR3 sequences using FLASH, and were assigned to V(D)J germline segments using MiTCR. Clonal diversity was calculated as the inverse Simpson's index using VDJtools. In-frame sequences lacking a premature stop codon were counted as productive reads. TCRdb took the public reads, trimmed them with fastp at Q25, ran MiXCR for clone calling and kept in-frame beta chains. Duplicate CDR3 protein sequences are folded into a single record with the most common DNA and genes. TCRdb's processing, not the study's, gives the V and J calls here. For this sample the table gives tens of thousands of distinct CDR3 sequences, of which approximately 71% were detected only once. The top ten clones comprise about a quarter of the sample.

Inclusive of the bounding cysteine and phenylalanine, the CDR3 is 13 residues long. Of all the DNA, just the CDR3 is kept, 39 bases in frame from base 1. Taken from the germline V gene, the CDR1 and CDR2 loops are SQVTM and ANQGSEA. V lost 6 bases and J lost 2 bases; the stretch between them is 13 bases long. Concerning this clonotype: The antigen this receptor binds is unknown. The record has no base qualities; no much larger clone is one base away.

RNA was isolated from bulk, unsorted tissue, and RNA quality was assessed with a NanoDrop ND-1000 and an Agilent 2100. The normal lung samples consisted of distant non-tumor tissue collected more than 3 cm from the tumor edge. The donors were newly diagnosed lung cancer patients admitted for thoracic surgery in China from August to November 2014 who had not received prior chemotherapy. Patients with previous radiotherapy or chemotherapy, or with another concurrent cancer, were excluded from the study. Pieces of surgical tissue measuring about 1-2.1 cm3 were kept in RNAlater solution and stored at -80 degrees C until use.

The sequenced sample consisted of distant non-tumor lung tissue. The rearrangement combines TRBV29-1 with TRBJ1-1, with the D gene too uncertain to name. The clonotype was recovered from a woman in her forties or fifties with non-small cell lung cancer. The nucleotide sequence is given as TGCAGCGTGACTGGGATGGTAAACACTGAAGCTTTCTTT. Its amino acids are CSVTGMVNTEAFF.